The following is a TCR beta chain sequence with its context. The sample belongs to a study of shared clonotypes between healthy human individuals. Profiling relied on immunoSEQ multiplex PCR, and the TCRdb table lists in-frame clones only, not all of them. The sample consists of over 700,000 clones, roughly 72% of them appearing once. Trimming cost V 8 bases and J 1 base, with 24 bases left between them. Germline CDR1 reads MDHEN; CDR2 reads SYDVKM. This CDR3 has 18 residues. The rearrangement uses TRBV28 and TRBJ1-5; the D is unclear. The receptor's source is a woman in her twenties or thirties in good health. The sequenced sample was memory CD4+ T cells sorted from blood. The subset was: CD45RA-negative fraction. The CDR3: CASLLKGSGRGSNQPQHF. DNA of the CDR3: TGTGCCAGCCTCCTTAAGGGCTCCGGGCGTGGGAGCAATCAGCCCCAGCATTTT.